A selection of T cell receptor beta chains follows, all from one sample in a study of blood T cell repertoires in COVID-19. Sequencing was performed with immunoSEQ multiplex PCR; in TCRdb, only in-frame clones are kept and a portion is missing. This sample has fewer than 150,000 clones; over 70% occur once, and the top ten carry 3% to 4%. Sequencing was performed on PBMCs or T cells enriched from blood (not recorded which). These receptors were collected from a man aged 45-60 years in a cohort exposed to, infected with or recovered from COVID-19 (not recorded which). CDR3s include the opening cysteine and the closing phenylalanine or tryptophan. Each record gives: clone size, V gene, J gene, D gene, CDR3 DNA, CDR3 protein. The D gene is left open where the match is weak. The size entry is marked missing in some rows and otherwise reads once, few, many or a size class.

NA	TRBV28	TRBJ1-1	NA	TGTGCCAGCAGTGAGGGAGGGGAGCGGAAAGCTTTCTTT	CASSEGGERKAFF
NA	TRBV3-1/TRBV3-2	TRBJ1-4	NA	TGTGCCAGCAGCCGGGGCAGGGCAGCAACTAATGAAAAACTGTTTTTT	CASSRGRAATNEKLFF
NA	TRBV14	TRBJ2-5	TRBD2	TGTGCCAGCAGCCAAGAGCGGGGGAAGTACCAAGAGACCCAGTACTTC	CASSQERGKYQETQYF
NA	TRBV5-5	TRBJ2-7	TRBD2	TGTGCCAGCAGCTCGCGGGGGGCTTACCAGCAGTACTTC	CASSSRGAYQQYF
NA	TRBV28	TRBJ2-1	NA	TGTGCCAGCAGAATGCCCTGGTCGGGATACAATGAGCAGTTCTTC	CASRMPWSGYNEQFF
few	TRBV14	TRBJ2-5	NA	TGTGCCAGCAGCCCTCGGACAGGACGGGAGCGGGAGACCCAGTACTTC	CASSPRTGRERETQYF
NA	TRBV5-1	TRBJ2-1	TRBD2	TGCGCCAGCAGCTTCGCTAGCGGGAGGAGCAATGAGCAGTTCTTC	CASSFASGRSNEQFF
NA	TRBV6-5	TRBJ2-7	NA	TGTGCCAGCAGCGCGGGTCGGGGGATGCCTCCCGAGCAGTACTTC	CASSAGRGMPPEQYF
NA	TRBV10-1	TRBJ1-6	NA	TGCGCCAGCAGTGAGACAGCCGTTAATTCACCCCTCCACTTT	CASSETAVNSPLHF
NA	TRBV7-6	TRBJ1-2	TRBD1	TGTGCCAGCAGCTTAACACGGACAGGGGGCGCGGGCTACACCTTC	CASSLTRTGGAGYTF
NA	TRBV11-2	TRBJ1-1	NA	TGTGCCAGCAGCTTAGATCTTGCGGGGGGCCGCACTGAAGCTTTCTTT	CASSLDLAGGRTEAFF
NA	TRBV2	TRBJ2-5	TRBD1	TGTGCCAGCAGGAACAGGGGGATCCAAGAGACCCAGTACTTC	CASRNRGIQETQYF
NA	TRBV7-9	TRBJ1-1	TRBD1	TGTGCCAGTCTCCCAGGGGGAAGATTGAACACTGAAGCTTTCTTT	CASLPGGRLNTEAFF
NA	TRBV3-1/TRBV3-2	TRBJ2-5	TRBD2	TGTGCCAGCGGGGCCCCGGCGGGAGGAGAGACCCAGTACTTC	CASGAPAGGETQYF